The 20 T cell receptor beta chains given below trace back to one sample, sequenced in a study of cytomegalovirus exposure and HLA in healthy donors. The PCR was carried out with 60 Vbeta primers and 13 Jbeta primers. Assay: immunoSEQ multiplex PCR; the TCRdb copy retains only in-frame clones and omits some. The table records a few hundred thousand clones, 75% to 85% of them present only once. The sample comprised PBMCs. Receptors were obtained from a girl under 18 in good health and CMV-seronegative.

The V call is TRBV28, the J call TRBJ2-1; D is unresolved. Looked up from germline, CDR1 is MDHEN and CDR2 is SYDVKM. The V end lost 10 bases, the J end lost 5 bases, and 6 bases lay between the germline ends. This CDR3 has 10 amino acids. Here the CDR3 DNA reads TGTGCCACCTTCGACAATGAGCAGTTCTTC. Its translation is CATFDNEQFF. The full variable domain, completed using reference TRBV28 and TRBJ2-1, is DVKVTQSSRYLVKRTGEKVFLECVQDMDHENMFWYRQDPGLGLRLIYFSYDVKMKEKGDIPEGYSVSREKKERFSLILESASTNQTSMYLCATFDNEQFFGPGTRLTVL.

J is TRBJ1-5 and V is TRBV19, with a tentative D call TRBD1 (6 bases). The V and J ends lost 7 bases and 1 base respectively, with 14 bases between them. There are 15 residues in the CDR3. Germline CDR1 LNHDA, CDR2 SQIVND (reference sequence). The CDR3 bases are TGTGCCAGTACCCCTGGACAGTTGAGCAATCAGCCCCAGCATTTT. This codes for CASTPGQLSNQPQHF.

The genes are TRBV18 and TRBJ2-7, with D unresolved. CDR3 size: 13 residues. Germline-derived CDR1 and CDR2 are KGHSH and LQKENI. V was shortened by 0 bases and J by 7 bases, with 10 bases between the two germline ends. CDR3 amino acids: CASSPPPGLEQYF. Written as DNA, the CDR3 is TGTGCCAGCTCACCACCGCCGGGTTTGGAGCAGTACTTC.

The CDR3 region has the DNA TGTGCCAGCAGCCCATCCCACAGGGTTGATACGCAGTATTTT. Translated, it gives CASSPSHRVDTQYF. The rearrangement uses TRBV7-9 and TRBJ2-3; a weak D match, TRBD1 (6 bases). CDR1 and CDR2 (germline): SEHNR, FQNEAQ (reference sequence). V shed 5 bases and J shed 6 bases, with 15 bases lying between them. CDR3 length: 14 amino acids.

This rearrangement joins TRBV11-2 to TRBJ2-7; 8 bases match TRBD2. The V gene end was trimmed by 5 bases and the J gene end by 5 bases; junction bases not matched to a gene: 14. Germline assignment: CDR1 SGHAT and CDR2 FQNNGV. The CDR3 runs 16 residues. The CDR3 loop reads CASSPTSGAPADEQYF. The CDR3 nucleotides read TGTGCCAGCAGCCCCACTAGCGGAGCCCCTGCCGACGAGCAGTACTTC.

This clone turned up a few times. This chain joins TRBV7-3 and TRBJ2-1; maybe TRBD2 (6 bases). The CDR3 spans 15 residues. The V end lost 0 bases, the J end lost 3 bases, and 9 bases lay between the germline ends. Germline V gene data show CDR1 as SGHTA and CDR2 as FQGTGA. CDR3 amino acids: CASSLTGGGYNEQFF. CDR3 nucleotides: TGTGCCAGCAGCTTAACTGGGGGAGGCTACAATGAGCAGTTCTTC.

The J gene is TRBJ1-4, the V gene TRBV28; 7 bases match TRBD1. Germline trimming cut 7 bases from V and 8 bases from J; bases unmatched to any gene: 7. Looked up from germline, CDR1 is MDHEN and CDR2 is SYDVKM. This CDR3 is built from 13 residues. The CDR3 nucleotides are TGTGCCAGCAACGGACAGGTCAGGGAAAAACTGTTTTTT. Its protein product is CASNGQVREKLFF.

V is TRBV7-9 and J is TRBJ1-4; no clear D. Germline assignment: CDR1 SEHNR and CDR2 FQNEAQ (reference sequence). The CDR3 length is 13 residues. Trimming cost V 7 bases and J 4 bases, with 10 bases left between them. CDR3 DNA sequence: TGTGCCAGCACCGGGGTCTTTAATGAAAAACTGTTTTTT. It encodes CASTGVFNEKLFF.

This chain joins TRBV11-2 and TRBJ2-7, with 7 bases matching TRBD2. Trimming at V came to 3 bases and at J to 3 bases, leaving 14 bases not matched to a gene. The CDR3 sequence is 17 residues long. Germline V lookup: CDR1 SGHAT, CDR2 FQNNGV. The CDR3 nucleotides read TGTGCCAGCAGCTTTCGGCTAGCGGTATCGACCAACTACGAGCAGTACTTC. Amino acids: CASSFRLAVSTNYEQYF.

The CDR3 sequence: CASSFTTRYNEQFF. CDR3 coding DNA: TGTGCCAGCAGCTTCACTACACGCTACAATGAGCAGTTCTTC. J is TRBJ2-1 and V is TRBV7-2; D is uncertain. The V gene's germline CDR1 is SGHTA and CDR2 FQGNSA. Trimming took 3 bases from V and 3 from J, leaving 9 bases between them. There are 14 residues in the CDR3.

The V and J genes are TRBV2 and TRBJ2-2; 7 bases match TRBD2. V lost 6 bases to trimming and J lost 2 bases; unmatched junction nucleotides: 3. The CDR3 has 14 amino acids. Per germline, CDR1 SNHLY and CDR2 FYNNEI. The CDR3 bases are TGTGCCAGCAGGGGGACTACCAACACCGGGGAGCTGTTTTTT. This gives the protein CASRGTTNTGELFF.

This chain joins TRBV7-9 and TRBJ2-3, with TRBD1 identical over 11 bases. This CDR3 has 19 amino acids. The V gene end was trimmed by 3 bases and the J gene end by 1 base; junction bases not matched to a gene: 12. Germline CDR1 and CDR2: SEHNR and FQNEAQ (reference sequence). The CDR3 loop is CASSFLSGQGVRGTDTQYF. CDR3 in DNA: TGTGCCAGCAGCTTTCTTTCGGGACAGGGGGTGCGGGGCACAGATACGCAGTATTTT.

This clone appeared once. V is TRBV30 and J is TRBJ1-2; the D is unclear. The germline V gene encodes CDR1 GTSNPN and CDR2 SVGIG (reference sequence). The CDR3 has 14 residues. V was trimmed by 3 bases and J by 6 bases, leaving 17 bases between them. CDR3 coding DNA: TGTGCCTGGAGGGATTACAGTCGCCCCCATGGCTACACCTTC. Encoded protein: CAWRDYSRPHGYTF.

This chain uses TRBV5-1 with TRBJ2-3, with 7 bases that match TRBD2. With 5 bases clipped from V and 2 bases from J, the junction kept 8 bases outside the gene matches. This CDR3 has 15 residues. CDR1 is SGHRS, CDR2 YFSETQ, per germline. The chain's CDR3 is CASRTSGEPTDTQYF. CDR3 sequence (DNA): TGCGCCAGCAGGACGAGCGGGGAGCCCACAGATACGCAGTATTTT.

The V gene is TRBV2, the J gene TRBJ1-2; D is unclear. The CDR3 spans 15 residues. From germline, CDR1 is SNHLY and CDR2 FYNNEI. Trimming took off 8 bases at V and 5 bases at J, with 21 bases between the two ends. CDR3 in amino acids: CASAVPPSGPYGYTF. CDR3 DNA: TGTGCCAGCGCCGTACCCCCCAGCGGACCTTATGGCTACACCTTC.

This clone was found a few times. The chain has TRBV25-1 and TRBJ1-4; 7 bases align to TRBD1. The CDR3 totals 14 residues. CDR1 and CDR2 from the germline V gene are MGHDK and SYGVNS. With V trimmed by 6 bases and J by 6 bases, 7 bases remained unmatched. CDR3 nucleotides: TGTGCCAGCAGCCCCGGGACAGCGGATGAAAAACTGTTTTTT. This gives the protein CASSPGTADEKLFF.

The chain carries TRBV11-2 and TRBJ1-3; D call uncertain. Germline V lookup: CDR1 SGHAT, CDR2 FQNNGV. Trimming left V 5 bases short and J 7 bases short, with 9 bases between. The CDR3 is made up of 12 amino acids. CDR3 nucleotides: TGTGCCAGCAGCAGAACTTCGAACACCATATATTTT. It codes for CASSRTSNTIYF.

The V gene is TRBV5-1, the J gene TRBJ2-1; TRBD2 might be the D (5 bases). This CDR3 has 19 residues. Deletions cut 0 bases from V and 6 bases from J, with 25 bases between. Germline CDR1 is SGHRS and CDR2 is YFSETQ. DNA of the CDR3: TGCGCCAGCAGCTTGGAAGGACCCTCAGCGGTAATCGGGATCAATGAGCAGTTCTTC. Its translation: CASSLEGPSAVIGINEQFF.

J is TRBJ1-3 and V is TRBV5-1; D ambiguous. Trimming removed 5 bases from V and 4 bases from J, with 19 bases in between. Per germline, CDR1 SGHRS and CDR2 YFSETQ. The CDR3 has 16 amino acids. The CDR3 protein is CASSPALDGGGNTIYF. For the CDR3, the DNA is TGCGCCAGCAGTCCCGCCTTGGACGGAGGGGGAAACACCATATATTTT.

The V call is TRBV19, the J call TRBJ1-5, with a tentative D call TRBD1 (6 bases). The CDR3 totals 15 residues. V was shortened by 1 base and J by 4 bases, with 11 bases between the two germline ends. Germline V gives CDR1 LNHDA, CDR2 SQIVND (reference sequence). CDR3 residues: CASSIAGAWNQPQHF. DNA of the CDR3: TGTGCCAGTAGTATAGCAGGGGCTTGGAATCAGCCCCAGCATTTT.